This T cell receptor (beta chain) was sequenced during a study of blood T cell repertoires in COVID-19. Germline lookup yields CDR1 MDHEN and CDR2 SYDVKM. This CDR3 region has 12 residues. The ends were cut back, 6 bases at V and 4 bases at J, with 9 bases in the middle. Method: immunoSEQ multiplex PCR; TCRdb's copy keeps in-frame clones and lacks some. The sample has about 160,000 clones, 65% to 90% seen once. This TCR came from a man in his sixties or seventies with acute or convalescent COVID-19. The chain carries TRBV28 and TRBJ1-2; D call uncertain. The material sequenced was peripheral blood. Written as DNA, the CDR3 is TGTGCCAGCAGCCAAGACATCTATGGCTACACCTTC. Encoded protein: CASSQDIYGYTF.